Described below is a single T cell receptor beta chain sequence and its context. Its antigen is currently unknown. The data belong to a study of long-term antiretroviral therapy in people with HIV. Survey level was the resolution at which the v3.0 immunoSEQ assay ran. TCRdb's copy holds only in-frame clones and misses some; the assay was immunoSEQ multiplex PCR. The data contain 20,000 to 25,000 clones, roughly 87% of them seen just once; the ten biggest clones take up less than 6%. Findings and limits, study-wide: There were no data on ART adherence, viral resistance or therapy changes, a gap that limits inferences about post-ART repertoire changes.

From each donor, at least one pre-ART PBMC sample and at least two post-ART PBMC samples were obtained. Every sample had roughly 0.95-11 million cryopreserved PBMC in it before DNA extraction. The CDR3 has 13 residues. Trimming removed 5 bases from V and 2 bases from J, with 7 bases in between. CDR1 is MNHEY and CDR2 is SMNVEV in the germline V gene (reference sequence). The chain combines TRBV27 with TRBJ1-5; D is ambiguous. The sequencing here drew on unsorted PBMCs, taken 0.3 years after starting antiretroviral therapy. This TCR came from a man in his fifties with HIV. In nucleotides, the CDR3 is TGTGCCAGCAGTCCCCCTGGCAATCAGCCCCAGCATTTT. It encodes CASSPPGNQPQHF.